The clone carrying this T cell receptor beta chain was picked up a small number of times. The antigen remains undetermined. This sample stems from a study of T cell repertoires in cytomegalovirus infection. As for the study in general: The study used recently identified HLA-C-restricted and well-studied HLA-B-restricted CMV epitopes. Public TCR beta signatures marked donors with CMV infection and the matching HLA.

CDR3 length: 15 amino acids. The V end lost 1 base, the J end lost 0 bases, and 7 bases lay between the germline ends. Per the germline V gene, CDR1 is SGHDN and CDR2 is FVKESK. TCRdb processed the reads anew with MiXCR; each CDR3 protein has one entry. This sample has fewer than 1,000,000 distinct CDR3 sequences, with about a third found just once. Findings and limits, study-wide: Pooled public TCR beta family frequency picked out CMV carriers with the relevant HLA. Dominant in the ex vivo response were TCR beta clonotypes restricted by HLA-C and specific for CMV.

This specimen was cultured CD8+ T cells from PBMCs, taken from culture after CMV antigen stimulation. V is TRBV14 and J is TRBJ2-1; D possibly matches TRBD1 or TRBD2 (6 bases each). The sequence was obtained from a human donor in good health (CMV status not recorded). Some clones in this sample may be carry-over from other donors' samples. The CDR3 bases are TGTGCCAGCAGCCAAGCGGGGGCCTCCTACAATGAGCAGTTCTTC. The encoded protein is CASSQAGASYNEQFF. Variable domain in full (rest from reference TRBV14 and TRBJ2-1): EAGVTQFPSHSVIEKGQTVTLRCDPISGHDNLYWYRRVMGKEIKFLLHFVKESKQDESGMPNNRFLAERTGGTYSTLKVQPAELEDSGVYFCASSQAGASYNEQFFGPGTRLTVL.